The 19 T cell receptor beta chains below come from one sample, sequenced in a study of human T cells and chemical hapten exposure (dated by TCRdb to the early 2020s). The time point label, as the study defines it: patch test 2, 6 weeks after DPC sensitization. The intended sense of this specimen's treatment or condition label: therapeutic diphenylcyclopropenone sensitization with weekly scalp DPC. Total RNA was isolated from unfractionated whole blood collected in Tempus Blood RNA tubes. Libraries were built with RACE. This sample was sequenced with a NextSeq 500. The public reads were run again by TCRdb, first through fastp at Q25 and then through MiXCR, and only productive beta chains were kept. Rows merge per CDR3 protein into single entries with the most common DNA and genes. This sample comprises about 42,000 distinct CDR3 sequences, roughly 9% of them detected only once. In total, the top ten clones hold around 15% of the sample.

The sample was whole blood, taken in connection with sensitization to the hapten diphenylcyclopropenone (DPC). The receptors come from a woman in her 30s with alopecia areata. Some clones in this sample may be carry-over from other donors' samples.

This clonotype was counted ten times or more. CDR3 DNA: TGTGCCAGTAGTGCAGGGCTCTCCTTCTCTGGGGCCAACGTCCTGACTTTC. Translating gives CASSAGLSFSGANVLTF. The V call is TRBV19, the J call TRBJ2-6; D possibly corresponds to TRBD1 (5 bases). V dropped 5 bases and J dropped 0 bases, with 14 bases sitting between them. From germline, CDR1 is LNHDA and CDR2 SQIVND (reference sequence). The CDR3 has 17 residues.

This clonotype was detected many times. V gene TRBV6-6 combines with J gene TRBJ2-7; no firm D call. The CDR3 consists of 13 residues. The V gene lost 8 bases and the J gene lost 0 bases, with 11 bases spanning the gap. CDR1 and CDR2 from the germline V gene are MNHNY and SVGAGI (reference sequence). The CDR3 sequence is CASGKGSSYEQYF. CDR3 sequence (DNA): TGTGCCAGCGGGAAAGGAAGCTCCTACGAGCAGTACTTC.

The sample holds many counts of this clonotype. The rearrangement uses TRBV6-4 and TRBJ1-1; D gene ambiguous. This CDR3 has 14 amino acids. The germline V and J ends were trimmed by 0 bases and 4 bases, with 9 bases remaining between them. Germline lookup yields CDR1 MRHNA and CDR2 SNTAGT. The CDR3 loop reads CASSDSEQSTEAFF. CDR3 in DNA: TGTGCCAGCAGTGACTCAGAGCAGAGCACTGAAGCTTTCTTT.

In this sample, this clonotype turned up a few times. V usage is TRBV6-2 or TRBV6-3 and J usage is TRBJ2-7; 7 positions agree with TRBD1. From germline, CDR1 is MNHEY and CDR2 SVGEGT. Trimming at V came to 2 bases and at J to 2 bases, leaving 6 bases not matched to a gene. There are 15 residues in the CDR3. CDR3 in amino acids: CASSYPDRAAYEQYF. As DNA, the CDR3 is TGTGCCAGCAGTTACCCTGACAGGGCAGCCTACGAGCAGTACTTC.

This clonotype was seen a single time. A much bigger clone sits one base away, suggesting this may be a read error. The chain links TRBV21-1 to TRBJ2-3; TRBD2 was called by the table and not checked on the DNA. TRBV21-1 is assigned pseudogene status. There are 17 residues in the CDR3. The CDR3 DNA reads as TGTGCCAGCAGCCCCAGCGGGGGAACATCTAGCATAGATACGCAGTATTTT. This encodes CASSPSGGTSSIDTQYF.

This clonotype was recorded many times. Germline and junction disagree at one end, which may indicate a read error. The rearrangement links TRBV7-8 to TRBJ2-1; 7 bases agree with TRBD1. From germline, CDR1 is SGHVS and CDR2 FQNEAQ. The CDR3 is made up of 15 amino acids. CDR3 residues: CASSLGVATGHEQFF. In nucleotides, the CDR3 is TGTGCCAGCAGTTTAGGAGTCGCGACAGGGCATGAGCAGTTCTTC.

Worth noting for this clonotype: A read error may be the cause here, since a much bigger clone is one base away. The chain combines TRBV11-2 with TRBJ2-3; maybe TRBD2 (5 bases). Germline-derived CDR1 and CDR2 are SGHAT and FQNNGV. The length of the CDR3 is 16 residues. The CDR3 sequence: CTSSSLLRASTDTQYF. The CDR3 DNA sequence: TGTACCAGCAGCTCGCTCCTGAGGGCCTCCACAGATACGCAGTATTTT.

The chain recombines TRBV19 with TRBJ2-1; 8 bases are a match to TRBD1. The J segment lost 7 bases and the V segment lost 5 bases, leaving 7 bases of the junction unmatched. Per germline, CDR1 LNHDA and CDR2 SQIVND (reference sequence). The CDR3 length is 14 residues. The CDR3 DNA sequence: TGTGCCAGTAGTGTCGGACAGGGTAAGAATGAGCAGTTCTTC. It codes for CASSVGQGKNEQFF.

The table lists this clonotype with a few counts. This chain joins TRBV29-1 and TRBJ1-2; possible D gene TRBD1, 5 bases. Germline CDR1 reads SQVTM; CDR2 reads ANQGSEA. Trimming took 5 bases from V and 3 from J, leaving 16 bases between them. The CDR3 covers 14 residues. The CDR3 DNA is TGCAGCGTTCGGCTGGACAAGGCCCACTATGGCTACACCTTC. Translated, it gives CSVRLDKAHYGYTF.

This clonotype was observed a handful of times. The V gene is TRBV5-1, the J gene TRBJ1-4; TRBD1 matches 9 bases. In germline, CDR1 is SGHRS, CDR2 YFSETQ. The J segment lost 8 bases and the V segment lost 4 bases, leaving 3 bases of the junction unmatched. The CDR3 length is 13 residues. The CDR3 sequence: CASSRTGVEKLFF. The CDR3 coding sequence is TGCGCCAGCAGCCGGACAGGGGTCGAAAAACTGTTTTTT.

This clonotype was seen repeatedly, ten times or more. The rearrangement links TRBV10-3 to TRBJ1-1; a weak D match, TRBD1 (5 bases). Germline V gene sequence: CDR1 ENHRY, CDR2 SYGVKD. V shed 11 bases and J shed 3 bases, with 16 bases lying between them. There are 13 residues in the CDR3. CDR3 loop: CAAQEGSYTEAFF. As DNA, the CDR3 is TGTGCCGCCCAAGAGGGGAGCTACACTGAAGCTTTCTTT.

This clonotype appeared many times. This chain connects TRBV7-2 to TRBJ2-3; D is unclear. Trimming pared 1 base from V and 2 bases from J, leaving 13 bases between. The CDR3 spans 16 residues. The germline gives CDR1 SGHTA, CDR2 FQGNSA. This CDR3 is CASSLGVGIFTDTQYF. CDR3 bases: TGTGCCAGCAGCTTAGGAGTCGGTATTTTCACAGATACGCAGTATTTT.

This clonotype was found many times. This chain links TRBV9 with TRBJ2-3; tentatively, D is TRBD2 (5 bases). V gave up 4 bases and J gave up 8 bases, with 14 bases separating them. The CDR3 has 13 amino acids. Germline CDR1 is SGDLS and CDR2 is YYNGEE. CDR3 amino acids: CASSTRSGGTQYF. The CDR3, as DNA: TGTGCCAGCAGCACCCGGTCCGGAGGTACGCAGTATTTT. The full variable domain, in which reference TRBV9 and TRBJ2-3 provide the parts outside the CDR3, is DSGVTQTPKHLITATGQRVTLRCSPRSGDLSVYWYQQSLDQGLQFLIQYYNGEERAKGNILERFSAQQFPDLHSELNLSSLELGDSALYFCASSTRSGGTQYFGPGTRLTVL.

This clonotype was counted at least ten times. An end of the junction differs from the germline gene, which may be a read error. This chain uses TRBV13 with TRBJ1-1; no reliable D call. CDR1 PRHDT and CDR2 FYEKMQ come from the germline V gene (reference sequence). This CDR3 comprises 13 residues. CDR3: CASSGEVNTEASF. The CDR3 region has the DNA TGTGCCAGCAGCGGAGAGGTGAACACTGAAGCTTCCTTT. The full variable domain, with the rest looked up from reference TRBV13 and TRBJ1-1, is AAGVIQSPRHLIKEKRETATLKCYPIPRHDTVYWYQQGPGQDPQFLISFYEKMQSDKGSIPDRFSAQQFSDYHSELNMSSLELGDSALYFCASSGEVNTEASFGQGTRLTVV.

This clonotype is classed as medium-sized. The chain recombines TRBV30 with TRBJ1-1; D is undetermined. Germline-derived CDR1 and CDR2 are GTSNPN and SVGIG (reference sequence). The CDR3 extends over 11 amino acids. V lost 0 bases to trimming and J lost 5 bases, with 4 bases between them. The chain's CDR3 is CAWSVNTEAFF. The DNA for the CDR3 is TGTGCCTGGAGTGTAAATACTGAAGCTTTCTTT.

The chain uses TRBV7-9 and TRBJ2-7; TRBD2 agrees at 8 bases. The CDR3 loop spans 15 amino acids. Looked up from germline, CDR1 is SEHNR and CDR2 is FQNEAQ (reference sequence). The ends lost 1 base at V and 6 bases at J; junction bases unmatched: 8. The CDR3 DNA is TGTGCCAGCAGCTTAGACTCCGGGGGGGCCTTCGAGCAGTACTTC. Translation gives CASSLDSGGAFEQYF.

This clonotype was observed at least ten times. This chain links TRBV5-5 with TRBJ2-5, with D maybe TRBD2 (7 bases). Trimming shortened V by 7 bases and J by 5 bases, and 18 bases separated the two germline ends. This CDR3 is built from 14 residues. Germline V CDR1 and CDR2: SGHKS, YYEKEE (reference sequence). Here the CDR3 reads CASAFDRRGETQYF. The CDR3 nucleotides read TGTGCCAGCGCTTTCGACAGGCGGGGGGAGACCCAGTACTTC.

The gene calls are TRBV9 and TRBJ1-3; 7 bases agree with TRBD1. CDR1 is SGDLS, CDR2 YYNGEE, per germline. Germline trimming cut 4 bases from V and 4 bases from J; bases unmatched to any gene: 14. This CDR3 has 17 residues. CDR3 region: CASSPQWEGAIGNTIYF. The CDR3 coding sequence is TGTGCCAGCAGCCCCCAGTGGGAGGGGGCGATAGGAAACACCATATATTTT.

Many counts were recorded for this clonotype. The CDR3 nucleotides are TGTGCCAGCAGTCCACAAGAGACCCAGTACTTC. Protein sequence: CASSPQETQYF. The chain combines TRBV12-3 or TRBV12-4 with TRBJ2-5; D is unresolved. The CDR3 loop spans 11 amino acids. Trimming took off 5 bases at V and 2 bases at J, with 3 bases between the two ends.